This T cell receptor (beta chain) came from a study of cytomegalovirus exposure and HLA in healthy donors. Notes on the study in general: Apparent HLA restriction characterized most CMV-associated TCR beta chains in a later analysis.

Comments on this clone: The antigen is undetermined.

The CDR3 runs to 17 residues. Per the germline V gene, CDR1 is SGHAT and CDR2 is FQDESV (reference sequence). The V end was cut by 0 bases, the J end by 9 bases, with 21 bases between. PCR primers comprised 60 Vbeta and 13 Jbeta primers. Data came from immunoSEQ multiplex PCR; TCRdb stores just in-frame clones and leaves some out. Of roughly 180,000 clones listed, about four fifths are singletons. The TCR comes from a female donor in good health and CMV-seronegative. The rearrangement joins TRBV11-1 to TRBJ2-1; maybe TRBD1 (5 bases). Sequenced sample: PBMCs. This CDR3 reads CASSLATKDPRRGEQFF. The DNA for the CDR3 is TGTGCCAGCAGCTTAGCAACAAAGGACCCACGTAGGGGTGAGCAGTTCTTC.